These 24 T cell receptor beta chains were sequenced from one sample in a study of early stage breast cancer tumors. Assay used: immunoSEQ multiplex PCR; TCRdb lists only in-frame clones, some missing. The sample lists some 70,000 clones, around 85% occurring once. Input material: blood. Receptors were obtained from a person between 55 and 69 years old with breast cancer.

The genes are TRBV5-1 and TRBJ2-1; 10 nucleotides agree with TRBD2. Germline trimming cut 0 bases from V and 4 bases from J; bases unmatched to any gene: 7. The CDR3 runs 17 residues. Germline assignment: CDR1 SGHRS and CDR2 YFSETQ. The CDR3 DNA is TGCGCCAGCAGCTTGGTCCCTAGCGGGGGAGCATACAATGAGCAGTTCTTC. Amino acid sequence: CASSLVPSGGAYNEQFF.

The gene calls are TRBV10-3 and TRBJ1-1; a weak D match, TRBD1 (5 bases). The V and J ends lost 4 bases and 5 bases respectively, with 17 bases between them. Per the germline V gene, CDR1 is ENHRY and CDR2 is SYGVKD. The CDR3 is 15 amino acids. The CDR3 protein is CAISAYGTGGTEAFF. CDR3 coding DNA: TGTGCCATCAGTGCGTACGGGACCGGGGGGACTGAAGCTTTCTTT.

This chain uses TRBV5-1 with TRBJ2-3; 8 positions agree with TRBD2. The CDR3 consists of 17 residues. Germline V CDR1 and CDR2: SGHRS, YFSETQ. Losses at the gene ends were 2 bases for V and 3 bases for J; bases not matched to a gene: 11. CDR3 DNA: TGCGCCAGCAGCTTAGGACCGGGGGGGTCAGGGACAGATACGCAGTATTTT. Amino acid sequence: CASSLGPGGSGTDTQYF.

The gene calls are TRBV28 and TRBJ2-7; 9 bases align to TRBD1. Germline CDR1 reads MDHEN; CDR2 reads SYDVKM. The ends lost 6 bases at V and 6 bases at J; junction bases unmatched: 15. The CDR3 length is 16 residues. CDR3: CASSRPIGTGSGEQYF. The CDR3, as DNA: TGTGCCAGCAGCCGACCCATTGGGACAGGGTCGGGCGAGCAGTACTTC. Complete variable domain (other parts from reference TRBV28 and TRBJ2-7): DVKVTQSSRYLVKRTGEKVFLECVQDMDHENMFWYRQDPGLGLRLIYFSYDVKMKEKGDIPEGYSVSREKKERFSLILESASTNQTSMYLCASSRPIGTGSGEQYFGPGTRLTVT.

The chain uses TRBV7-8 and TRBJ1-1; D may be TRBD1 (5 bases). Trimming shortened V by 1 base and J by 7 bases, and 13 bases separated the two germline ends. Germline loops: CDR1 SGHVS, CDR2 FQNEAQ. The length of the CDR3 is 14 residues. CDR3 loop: CASSLVLRGGEAFF. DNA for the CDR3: TGTGCCAGCAGCTTAGTGCTGCGGGGGGGTGAAGCTTTCTTT.

DNA for the CDR3: TGTGCCAGCAGCGCAAGACAGGTTTTGGAGACCCAGTACTTC. Translation: CASSARQVLETQYF. The chain joins TRBV7-8 to TRBJ2-5; the D gene is possibly TRBD1 (6 bases). The V gene's germline CDR1 is SGHVS and CDR2 FQNEAQ. The CDR3 has 14 residues. Trimming stripped 5 bases from V and 5 bases from J, with 15 bases between.

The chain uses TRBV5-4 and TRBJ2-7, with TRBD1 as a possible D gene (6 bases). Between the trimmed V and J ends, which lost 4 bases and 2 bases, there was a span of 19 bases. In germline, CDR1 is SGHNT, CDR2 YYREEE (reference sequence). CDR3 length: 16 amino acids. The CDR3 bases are TGTGCCAGCAGCCCGGAACCGGGACATATAGCCTACGAGCAGTACTTC. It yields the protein CASSPEPGHIAYEQYF.

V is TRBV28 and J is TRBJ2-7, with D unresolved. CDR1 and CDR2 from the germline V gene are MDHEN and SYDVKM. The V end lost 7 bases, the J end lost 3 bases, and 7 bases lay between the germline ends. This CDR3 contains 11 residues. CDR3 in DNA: TGTGCCAGCACTTCTTACTACGAGCAGTACTTC. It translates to CASTSYYEQYF.

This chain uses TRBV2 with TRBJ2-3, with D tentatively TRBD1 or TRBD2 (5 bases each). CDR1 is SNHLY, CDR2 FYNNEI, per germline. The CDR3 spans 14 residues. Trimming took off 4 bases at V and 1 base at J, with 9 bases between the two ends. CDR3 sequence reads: CASSAGTGTDTQYF. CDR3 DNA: TGTGCCAGCAGTGCTGGGACGGGCACAGATACGCAGTATTTT.

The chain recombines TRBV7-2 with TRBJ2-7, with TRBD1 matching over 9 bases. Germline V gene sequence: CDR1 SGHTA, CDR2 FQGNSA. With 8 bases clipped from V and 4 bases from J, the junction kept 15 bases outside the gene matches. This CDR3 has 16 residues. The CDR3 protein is CASGFPPGTGSYEQYF. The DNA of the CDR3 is TGTGCCAGCGGTTTTCCCCCCGGGACAGGGTCTTACGAGCAGTACTTC.

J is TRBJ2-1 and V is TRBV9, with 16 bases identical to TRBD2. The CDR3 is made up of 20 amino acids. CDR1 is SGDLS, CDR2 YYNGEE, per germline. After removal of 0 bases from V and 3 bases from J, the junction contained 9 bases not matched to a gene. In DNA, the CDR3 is TGTGCCAGCAGCGTAGCAGGGACTAGCGGGAGGGGAGGGATCTACAATGAGCAGTTCTTC. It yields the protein CASSVAGTSGRGGIYNEQFF.

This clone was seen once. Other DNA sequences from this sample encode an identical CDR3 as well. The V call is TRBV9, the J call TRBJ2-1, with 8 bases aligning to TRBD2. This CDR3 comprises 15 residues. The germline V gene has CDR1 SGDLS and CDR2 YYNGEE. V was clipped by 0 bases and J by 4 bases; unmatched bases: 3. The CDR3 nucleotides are TGTGCCAGCAGCGTAGGATTAGCGGGGTACAATGAGCAGTTCTTC. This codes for CASSVGLAGYNEQFF.

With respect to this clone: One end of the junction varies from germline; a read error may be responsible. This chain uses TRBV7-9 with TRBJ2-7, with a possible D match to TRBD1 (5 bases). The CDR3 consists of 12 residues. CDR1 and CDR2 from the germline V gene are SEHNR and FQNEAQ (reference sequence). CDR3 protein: CASSLGAYEQYF. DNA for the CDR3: TGTGCCAGCAGTTTAGGGGCCTACGAGCAGTACTTC.

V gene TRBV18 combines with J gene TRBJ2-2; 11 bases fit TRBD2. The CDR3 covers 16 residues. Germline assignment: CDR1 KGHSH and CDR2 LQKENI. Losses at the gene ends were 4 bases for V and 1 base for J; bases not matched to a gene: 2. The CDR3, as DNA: TGTGCCAGCTCACAAGGACTAGCGGGGAACACCGGGGAGCTGTTTTTT. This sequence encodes CASSQGLAGNTGELFF.

The CDR3 loop is CASSLSQRGDETQYF. In nucleotides, the CDR3 is TGTGCCAGCAGCTTAAGTCAGCGGGGGGATGAGACCCAGTACTTC. This chain joins TRBV7-3 and TRBJ2-5, with 9 bases fitting TRBD2. The CDR3 loop spans 15 amino acids. Germline CDR1 and CDR2: SGHTA and FQGTGA. V lost 1 base and J lost 5; bases outside the gene matches: 5.

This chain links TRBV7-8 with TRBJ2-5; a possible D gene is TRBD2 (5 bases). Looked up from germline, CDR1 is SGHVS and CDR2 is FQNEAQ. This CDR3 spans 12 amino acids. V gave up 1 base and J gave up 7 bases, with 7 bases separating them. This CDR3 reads CASSLVEGTQYF. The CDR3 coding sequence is TGTGCCAGCAGCTTAGTAGAGGGGACCCAGTACTTC.

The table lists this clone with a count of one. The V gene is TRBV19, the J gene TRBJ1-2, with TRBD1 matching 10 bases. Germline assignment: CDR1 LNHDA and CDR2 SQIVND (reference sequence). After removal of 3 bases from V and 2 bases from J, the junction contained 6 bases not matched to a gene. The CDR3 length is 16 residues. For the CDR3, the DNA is TGTGCCAGTAGTATGACAGGGGGCGCGAGGAACTATGGCTACACCTTC. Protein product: CASSMTGGARNYGYTF.

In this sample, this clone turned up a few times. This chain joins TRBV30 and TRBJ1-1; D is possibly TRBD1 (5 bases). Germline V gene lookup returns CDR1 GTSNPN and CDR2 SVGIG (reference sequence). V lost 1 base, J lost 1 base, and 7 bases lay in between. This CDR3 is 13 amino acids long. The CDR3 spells CAWSGQGNTEAFF. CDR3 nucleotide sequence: TGTGCCTGGAGTGGGCAGGGGAACACTGAAGCTTTCTTT. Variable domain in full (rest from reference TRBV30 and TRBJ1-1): SQTIHQWPATLVQPVGSPLSLECTVEGTSNPNLYWYRQAAGRGLQLLFYSVGIGQISSEVPQNLSASRPQDRQFILSSKKLLLSDSGFYLCAWSGQGNTEAFFGQGTRLTVV.

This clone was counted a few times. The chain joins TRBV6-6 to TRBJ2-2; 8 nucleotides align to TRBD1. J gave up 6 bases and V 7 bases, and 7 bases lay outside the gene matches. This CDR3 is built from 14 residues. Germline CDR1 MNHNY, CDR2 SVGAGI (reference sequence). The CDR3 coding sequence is TGTGCCAGCATCACAGGGGGACTTGCCGGGGAGCTGTTTTTT. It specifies CASITGGLAGELFF.

The CDR3: CASSPDRTSGYNEQFF. The CDR3 DNA reads as TGTGCCAGCAGCCCAGATAGGACTAGCGGTTACAATGAGCAGTTCTTC. V gene TRBV7-9 combines with J gene TRBJ2-1; 10 nucleotides agree with TRBD2. The trim removed 5 bases at V and 4 bases at J, leaving 8 bases unmatched. Germline lookup yields CDR1 SEHNR and CDR2 FQNEAQ (reference sequence). The CDR3 is 16 amino acids.

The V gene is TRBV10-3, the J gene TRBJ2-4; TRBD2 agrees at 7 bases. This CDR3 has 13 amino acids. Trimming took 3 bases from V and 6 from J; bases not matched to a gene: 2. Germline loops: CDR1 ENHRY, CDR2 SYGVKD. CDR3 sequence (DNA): TGTGCCATCAGTGATACGGGGGGAAACATTCAGTACTTC. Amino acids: CAISDTGGNIQYF.

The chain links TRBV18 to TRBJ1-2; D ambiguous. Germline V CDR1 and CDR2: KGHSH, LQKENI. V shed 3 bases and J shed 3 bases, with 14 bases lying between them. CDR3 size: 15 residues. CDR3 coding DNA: TGTGCCAGCTCACCGGTGACAAGAGAGCACTATGGCTACACCTTC. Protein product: CASSPVTREHYGYTF.

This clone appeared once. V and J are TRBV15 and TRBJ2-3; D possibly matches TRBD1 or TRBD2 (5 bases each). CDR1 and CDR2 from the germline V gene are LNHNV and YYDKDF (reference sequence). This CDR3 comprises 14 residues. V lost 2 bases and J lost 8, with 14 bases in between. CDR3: CATSRPPRGPTQYF. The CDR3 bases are TGTGCCACCAGCAGACCCCCACGGGGACCTACGCAGTATTTT.

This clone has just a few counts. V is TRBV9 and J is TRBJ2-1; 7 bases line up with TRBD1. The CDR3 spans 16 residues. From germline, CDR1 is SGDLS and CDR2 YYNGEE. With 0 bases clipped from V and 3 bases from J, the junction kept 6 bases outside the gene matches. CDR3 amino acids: CASSVGRGPRYNEQFF. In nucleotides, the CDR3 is TGTGCCAGCAGCGTAGGTAGGGGGCCCCGCTACAATGAGCAGTTCTTC.